One and the same sample provided the 8 T cell receptor beta chains below, sequenced in a study of blood T cell repertoires in COVID-19. Repertoires were generated with immunoSEQ multiplex PCR, while TCRdb's copy carries only in-frame clones and drops some. The table includes some 130,000 clones, 60% to 80% detected once. The sequenced sample consisted of peripheral blood. The receptors stem from a woman aged 70-85 years with acute or convalescent COVID-19.

The chain carries TRBV4-1 and TRBJ2-2; 11 positions match TRBD2. V lost 4 bases, J lost 7 bases, and 8 bases stayed unmatched. CDR1 is MGHRA, CDR2 YSYEKL, per germline. The CDR3 spans 16 residues. The DNA for the CDR3 is TGCGCCAGCAGCCCGCCCGGGCTAGCGGGAGGCGGGGAGCTGTTTTTT. Amino acids: CASSPPGLAGGGELFF.

CDR3 loop: CSASSIAGRKTQYF. The CDR3 DNA is TGCAGTGCTAGTTCGATAGCGGGGCGCAAGACCCAGTACTTC. The chain uses TRBV20-1 and TRBJ2-5, with 8 bases identical to TRBD2. Germline trimming cut 3 bases from V and 6 bases from J; bases unmatched to any gene: 9. The CDR3 contains 14 residues. Germline CDR1 reads DFQATT; CDR2 reads SNEGSKA (reference sequence).

The rearrangement uses TRBV12-3 or TRBV12-4 and TRBJ1-1; D gene ambiguous. The CDR3 runs to 12 residues. The V end was cut by 6 bases, the J end by 0 bases, with 5 bases between. This CDR3 reads CASSPLNTEAFF. Here the CDR3 DNA reads TGTGCCAGCAGCCCGTTGAACACTGAAGCTTTCTTT.

The chain couples TRBV6-2 or TRBV6-3 to TRBJ2-1; 7 nucleotides align to TRBD1. Germline CDR1 MNHEY, CDR2 SVGEGT. Trimming took 0 bases from V and 3 from J; bases not matched to a gene: 5. The CDR3 has 16 residues. CDR3 residues: CASSYSVNRGYNEQFF. The CDR3 DNA reads as TGTGCCAGCAGTTACTCGGTGAACAGGGGCTACAATGAGCAGTTCTTC.

The V call is TRBV21-1, the J call TRBJ2-1; TRBD2 reflects the table's D call only, with no check against the DNA. TRBV21-1 is noted as a pseudogene. The CDR3 length is 15 residues. Here the CDR3 reads CASSKPSGAYNEQFF. The DNA for the CDR3 is TGTGCCAGCAGCAAACCGAGCGGGGCGTACAATGAGCAGTTCTTC.

This chain's CDR3 is CASGLATAVQYF. CDR3 DNA: TGTGCCAGCGGACTAGCGACAGCGGTTCAGTACTTC. This chain connects TRBV2 to TRBJ2-4; 9 nucleotides match TRBD2. This CDR3 is 12 amino acids long. CDR1 is SNHLY and CDR2 is FYNNEI in the germline V gene. Trimming at V came to 8 bases and at J to 11 bases, leaving 7 bases not matched to a gene.

The rearrangement joins TRBV7-9 to TRBJ1-3, with 7 bases aligning to TRBD1. The CDR3 is 18 amino acids. V lost 5 bases to trimming and J lost 0 bases; unmatched junction nucleotides: 13. Germline V gene sequence: CDR1 SEHNR, CDR2 FQNEAQ (reference sequence). The CDR3: CASSLPGGTVTSGNTIYF. The CDR3 DNA follows: TGTGCCAGCAGCCTGCCCGGAGGGACAGTTACCTCTGGAAACACCATATATTTT.

The chain uses TRBV5-8 and TRBJ2-3, with 8 bases matching TRBD1. Germline loops: CDR1 SGHTS, CDR2 YDEGEE. CDR3 size: 18 residues. V was clipped by 4 bases and J by 1 base; unmatched bases: 14. CDR3 residues: CASSNILGTGGRTDTQYF. The CDR3 nucleotides read TGTGCCAGCAGCAACATCTTGGGAACAGGGGGACGCACAGATACGCAGTATTTT.